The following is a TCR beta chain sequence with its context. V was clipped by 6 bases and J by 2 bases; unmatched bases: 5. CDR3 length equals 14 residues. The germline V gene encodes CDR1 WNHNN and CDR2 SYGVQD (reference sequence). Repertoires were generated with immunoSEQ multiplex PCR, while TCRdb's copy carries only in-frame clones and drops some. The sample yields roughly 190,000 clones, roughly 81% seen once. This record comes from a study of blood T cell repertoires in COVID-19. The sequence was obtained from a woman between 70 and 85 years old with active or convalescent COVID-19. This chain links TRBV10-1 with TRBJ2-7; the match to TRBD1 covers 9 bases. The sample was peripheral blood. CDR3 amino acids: CASRHGQGTYEQYF. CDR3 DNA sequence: TGCGCCAGCAGACATGGACAGGGGACCTACGAGCAGTACTTC.